The sequence of this T cell receptor (beta chain) was determined in a study of OX40 agonist ivuxolimab in advanced cancers. Overall study: Aged about 20 to 80 with a mean of approximately 60 years, they were about 78% male. Enrollees could have had prior anti-PD-1, anti-PD-L1 or anti-CTLA-4 therapy, which around 40% had received. Study-wide points: At 0.1 to 3.0 mg/kg and by week 6, CD4+ and CD8+ T cells in the blood had expanded clonally.

On this clone: Its target is not known.

Only in-frame clones appear in the TCRdb table, and some are missing; sequencing was by immunoSEQ multiplex PCR. The data contain some 35,000 clones, more than 75% of them seen just once; the ten biggest clones take up approximately 22%. On cycle 4 day 1 and cycle 7 day 1, as well as at baseline, blood was sampled. The CDR3 contains 14 residues. CDR1 and CDR2 from the germline V gene are PRHDT and FYEKMQ (reference sequence). The V end was cut by 3 bases, the J end by 1 base, with 9 bases between. The receptor was derived from an adult with an advanced solid tumor such as melanoma, head and neck, liver or kidney cancer. The chain has TRBV13 and TRBJ1-1; D unclear. This specimen consisted of CD4+ or CD8+ T cells sorted from blood, obtained in a trial of the OX40 agonist ivuxolimab. CDR3 coding DNA: TGTGCCAGCAGCTTCGGACGGGCGAACACTGAAGCTTTCTTT. Encoded protein: CASSFGRANTEAFF.